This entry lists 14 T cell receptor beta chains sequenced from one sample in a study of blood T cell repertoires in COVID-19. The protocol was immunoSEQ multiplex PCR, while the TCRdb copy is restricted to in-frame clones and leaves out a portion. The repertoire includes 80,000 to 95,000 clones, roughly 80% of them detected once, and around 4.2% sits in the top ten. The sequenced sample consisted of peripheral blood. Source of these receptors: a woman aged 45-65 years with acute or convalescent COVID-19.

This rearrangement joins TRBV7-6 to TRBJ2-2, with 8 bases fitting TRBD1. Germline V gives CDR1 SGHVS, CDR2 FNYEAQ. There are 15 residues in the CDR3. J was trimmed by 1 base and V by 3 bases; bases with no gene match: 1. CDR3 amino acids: CASSFGTGNTGELFF. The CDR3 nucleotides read TGTGCCAGCAGCTTTGGGACAGGGAACACCGGGGAGCTGTTTTTT.

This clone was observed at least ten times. CDR3 sequence: CASSPTGGPGYTF. The CDR3 coding sequence is TGTGCCAGCAGCCCGACGGGGGGGCCTGGCTACACCTTC. This sequence joins TRBV11-2 and TRBJ1-2, with a tentative D call TRBD1 (6 bases). The germline V gene encodes CDR1 SGHAT and CDR2 FQNNGV. Trimming pared 5 bases from V and 7 bases from J, leaving 14 bases between. The CDR3 is made up of 13 amino acids. The full variable domain, rest sourced from reference TRBV11-2 and TRBJ1-2, is EAGVAQSPRYKIIEKRQSVAFWCNPISGHATLYWYQQILGQGPKLLIQFQNNGVVDDSQLPKDRFSAERLKGVDSTLKIQPAKLEDSAVYLCASSPTGGPGYTFGSGTRLTVV.

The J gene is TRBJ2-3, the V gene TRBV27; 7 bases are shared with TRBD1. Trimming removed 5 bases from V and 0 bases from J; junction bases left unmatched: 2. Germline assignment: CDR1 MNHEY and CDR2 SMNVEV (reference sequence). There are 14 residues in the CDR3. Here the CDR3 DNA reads TGTGCCAGCAGTGACAGGGAGAGCACAGATACGCAGTATTTT. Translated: CASSDRESTDTQYF.

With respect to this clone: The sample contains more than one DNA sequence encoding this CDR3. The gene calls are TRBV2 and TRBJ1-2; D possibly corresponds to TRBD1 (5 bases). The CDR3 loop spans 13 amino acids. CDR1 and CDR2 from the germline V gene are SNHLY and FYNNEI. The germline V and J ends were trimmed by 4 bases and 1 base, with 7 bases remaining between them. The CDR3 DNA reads TGTGCCAGCAGTGCCGACAGTAACTATGGCTACACCTTC. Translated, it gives CASSADSNYGYTF. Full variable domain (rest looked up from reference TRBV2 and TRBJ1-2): EPEVTQTPSHQVTQMGQEVILRCVPISNHLYFYWYRQILGQKVEFLVSFYNNEISEKSEIFDDQFSVERPDGSNFTLKIRSTKLEDSAMYFCASSADSNYGYTFGSGTRLTVV.

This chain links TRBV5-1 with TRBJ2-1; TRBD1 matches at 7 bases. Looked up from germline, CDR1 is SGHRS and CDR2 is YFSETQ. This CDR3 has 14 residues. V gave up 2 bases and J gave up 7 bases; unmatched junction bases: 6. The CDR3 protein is CASSLRGQINEQFF. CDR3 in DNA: TGCGCCAGCAGCTTACGGGGACAGATAAATGAGCAGTTCTTC.

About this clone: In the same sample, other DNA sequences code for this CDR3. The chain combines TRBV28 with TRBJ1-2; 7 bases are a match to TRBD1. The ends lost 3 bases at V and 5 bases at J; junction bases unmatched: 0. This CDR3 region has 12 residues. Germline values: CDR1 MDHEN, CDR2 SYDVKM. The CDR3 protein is CASSLTGYGYTF. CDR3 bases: TGTGCCAGCAGTTTGACAGGGTATGGCTACACCTTC.

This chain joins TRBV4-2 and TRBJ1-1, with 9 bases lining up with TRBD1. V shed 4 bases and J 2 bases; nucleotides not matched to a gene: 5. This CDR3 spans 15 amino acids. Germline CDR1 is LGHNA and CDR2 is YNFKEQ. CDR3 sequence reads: CASSRRQGGNTEAFF. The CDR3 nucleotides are TGTGCCAGCAGCCGACGACAGGGGGGAAACACTGAAGCTTTCTTT.

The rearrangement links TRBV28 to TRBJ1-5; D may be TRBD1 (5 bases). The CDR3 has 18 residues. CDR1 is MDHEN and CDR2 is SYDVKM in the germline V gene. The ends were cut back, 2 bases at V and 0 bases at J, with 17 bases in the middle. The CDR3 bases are TGTGCCAGCAGTTTACGCCACCTTGGAGGGGATAGCAATCAGCCCCAGCATTTT. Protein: CASSLRHLGGDSNQPQHF.

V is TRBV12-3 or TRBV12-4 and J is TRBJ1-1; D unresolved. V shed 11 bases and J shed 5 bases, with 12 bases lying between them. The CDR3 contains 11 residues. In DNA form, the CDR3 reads TGTGCCGGAGGTACGGGGACTGAAGCTTTCTTT. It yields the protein CAGGTGTEAFF.

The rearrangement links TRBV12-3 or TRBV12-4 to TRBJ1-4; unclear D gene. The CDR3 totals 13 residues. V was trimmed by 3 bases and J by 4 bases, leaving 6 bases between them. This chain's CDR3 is CASSFFGNEKLFF. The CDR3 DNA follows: TGTGCCAGCAGTTTTTTCGGTAATGAAAAACTGTTTTTT.

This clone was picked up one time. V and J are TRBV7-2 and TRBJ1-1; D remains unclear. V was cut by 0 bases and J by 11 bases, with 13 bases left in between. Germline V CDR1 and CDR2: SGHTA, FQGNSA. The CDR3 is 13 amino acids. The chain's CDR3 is CASSLASAVPAFF. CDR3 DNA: TGTGCCAGCAGCTTAGCCAGCGCAGTCCCGGCTTTCTTT.

As DNA, the CDR3 is TGTGCCAGCAGCTTTCGACAGGAGGCTGAAGCTTTCTTT. Translated: CASSFRQEAEAFF. This chain links TRBV7-2 with TRBJ1-1; a possible D gene is TRBD1 (6 bases). Germline CDR1 is SGHTA and CDR2 is FQGNSA. Trimming took off 3 bases at V and 6 bases at J, with 11 bases between the two ends. The CDR3 runs to 13 residues.

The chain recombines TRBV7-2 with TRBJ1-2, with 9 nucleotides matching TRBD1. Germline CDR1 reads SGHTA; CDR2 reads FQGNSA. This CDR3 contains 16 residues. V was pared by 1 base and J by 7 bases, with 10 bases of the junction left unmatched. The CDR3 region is CASSLGGGGQGSGYTF. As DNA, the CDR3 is TGTGCCAGCAGCTTAGGAGGGGGGGGACAGGGCTCTGGCTACACCTTC.

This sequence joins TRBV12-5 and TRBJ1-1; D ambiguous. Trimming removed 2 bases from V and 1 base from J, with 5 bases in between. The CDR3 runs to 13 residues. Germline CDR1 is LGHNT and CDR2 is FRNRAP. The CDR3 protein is CASGLRENTEAFF. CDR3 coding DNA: TGTGCTAGTGGTTTGCGGGAGAACACTGAAGCTTTCTTT.